The clone carrying this TCR beta chain showed up just once. The antigen remains undetermined. Peripheral blood from each donor was collected in a volume of 9.5 to 10 milliliters. The CDR3 runs to 16 residues. V was pared by 2 bases and J by 3 bases, with 9 bases of the junction left unmatched. Germline V lookup: CDR1 SGHRS, CDR2 YFSETQ. The second PCR ran about 6 to 11 cycles with a sample-barcoded 5' primer and J-beta primers. Each CDR3 protein is one row after TCRdb ran MiXCR on the 5' RACE reads. The data contain 600,000 or so distinct CDR3 sequences, under 25% of them singletons. The data stem from a study of blood T cells in healthy people across ages. Study-wide results and limits: Long-lived donors carried more naive CD4+ cells and greater diversity than aged donors. Older individuals had lower TCR beta diversity per million T cells (the decline was roughly linear).

Sequencing was carried out using blood. The clonotype originates from a man in his 70s in good health. This chain uses TRBV5-1 with TRBJ2-7; 9 bases are a match to TRBD1. DNA for the CDR3: TGCGCCAGCAGCTTTTCGGCAGGGACAGGGAACTACGAGCAGTACTTC. Residues: CASSFSAGTGNYEQYF.